Given below is one T cell receptor beta chain in context. Its specific antigen is unknown. Base-call qualities are not available, and no considerably larger clone is one nucleotide away. This specimen comes from a study of technical replicates of blood from four donors (dated by TCRdb to 2016 to 2017). The cysteine opens and the phenylalanine closes a CDR3 of 15 amino acids. This entry keeps only the CDR3 DNA: 45 bases, framed from base 1. The receptor library was made with the immunoSEQ multiplex PCR assay. Drawn from immuneACCESS, this table holds only the in-frame rearrangements with V and J called that TCRdb kept. Clones are partly lost; checked studies trace under half to an unresolved V gene and leave the rest unexplained. Here the sample has tens of thousands of clones; 94% occur a single time. 0.26% of the sample comes from the top ten.

The origin of this receptor is a human donor in good health. The sample comprised T cells isolated from PBMCs. The sequence is built from TRBV21-1 and TRBJ1-1. TRBV21-1 is tagged as a pseudogene. The encoded CDR3 is CASSEDKVRSTEAFF. In nucleotide form, the sequence is TGTGCCAGCAGCGAGGATAAAGTACGGAGCACTGAAGCTTTCTTT.